What follows are 10 T cell receptor beta chains derived from one specimen sequenced in a study of cytomegalovirus exposure and HLA in healthy donors. Use of 60 Vbeta and 13 Jbeta primers characterized the PCR. The assay was immunoSEQ multiplex PCR, and TCRdb's table has in-frame clones only and misses some. The table shows approximately 6,700 clones, with roughly half occurring only once. Sequencing was done on a sample of PBMCs. These receptors originate from a man aged 25-45 years in good health and CMV-seropositive.

There are a few counts of this clone. The V call is TRBV6-1, the J call TRBJ1-1; D gene unclear. The CDR3 runs 13 residues. Germline V CDR1 and CDR2: MNHNS, SASEGT. Trimming left V 2 bases short and J 4 bases short, with 8 bases between. CDR3 sequence reads: CASSEHRGTEAFF. CDR3 in DNA: TGTGCCAGCAGTGAACATCGGGGCACTGAAGCTTTCTTT.

This sequence joins TRBV5-1 and TRBJ2-1; 7 bases map to TRBD2. CDR3 length equals 14 residues. Losses at the gene ends were 4 bases for V and 6 bases for J; bases not matched to a gene: 7. The V gene's germline CDR1 is SGHRS and CDR2 YFSETQ. This chain's CDR3 is CASSTSDWINEQFF. The CDR3 DNA sequence: TGCGCCAGCAGCACTAGCGACTGGATCAATGAGCAGTTCTTC.

This clone turned up a few times. V usage is TRBV4-1 and J usage is TRBJ1-6, with D tentatively TRBD1 (5 bases). CDR1 is MGHRA and CDR2 is YSYEKL in the germline V gene. Trimming took off 1 base at V and 6 bases at J, with 10 bases between the two ends. CDR3 length: 15 residues. In nucleotides, the CDR3 is TGCGCCAGCAGCCAAGTTCCGGGGGTTAATTCACCCCTCCACTTT. Protein: CASSQVPGVNSPLHF.

The rearrangement links TRBV7-2 to TRBJ1-1; D is ambiguous. The CDR3 has 14 amino acids. Germline values: CDR1 SGHTA, CDR2 FQGNSA. The V end was cut by 3 bases, the J end by 0 bases, with 8 bases between. Written as DNA, the CDR3 is TGTGCCAGCAGCTTCGGGAGGGTGAACACTGAAGCTTTCTTT. The encoded protein is CASSFGRVNTEAFF.

This chain joins TRBV9 and TRBJ2-3; D might be TRBD2 (6 bases). This CDR3 region has 13 residues. Per the germline V gene, CDR1 is SGDLS and CDR2 is YYNGEE. Deletions cut 1 base from V and 6 bases from J, with 9 bases between. The CDR3 reads CASSVSGSDTQYF. In DNA form, the CDR3 reads TGTGCCAGCAGCGTATCCGGGAGTGATACGCAGTATTTT.

This chain uses TRBV29-1 with TRBJ2-3, with 7 bases identical to TRBD1. This CDR3 has 12 residues. With 3 bases clipped from V and 3 bases from J, the junction kept 0 bases outside the gene matches. CDR1 and CDR2 (germline): SQVTM, ANQGSEA. CDR3 sequence (DNA): TGCAGCGTTGACAGGGGGACAGATACGCAGTATTTT. Translating it yields CSVDRGTDTQYF.

The rearrangement links TRBV6-5 to TRBJ1-2; no clear D gene. The CDR3 sequence is 15 residues long. V lost 8 bases, J lost 6 bases, and 22 bases lay in between. The germline CDR1 and CDR2 sequences are MNHEY and SVGAGI. CDR3 sequence: CASLPGPSDGNGYTF. The CDR3 region has the DNA TGTGCCAGCCTACCCGGGCCTAGTGACGGGAATGGCTACACCTTC.

This clone was counted a single time. V usage is TRBV29-1 and J usage is TRBJ1-1, with TRBD1 matching 11 bases. CDR1 is SQVTM and CDR2 is ANQGSEA in the germline V gene. The CDR3 totals 15 residues. V dropped 2 bases and J dropped 6; count of bases not matched to a gene: 8. CDR3 coding DNA: TGCAGCGTTGAAAATAGGGACAGGGGGGGGCCTGAAGCTTTCTTT. This sequence encodes CSVENRDRGGPEAFF.

V and J are TRBV29-1 and TRBJ1-5; 12 bases are shared with TRBD1. The V and J ends lost 7 bases and 6 bases, in that order; junction bases with no gene match: 4. The CDR3 extends over 13 amino acids. CDR1 and CDR2 (germline): SQVTM, ANQGSEA. This CDR3 reads CSAGTGGGQPQHF. CDR3 DNA: TGCAGCGCAGGGACAGGGGGCGGTCAGCCCCAGCATTTT.

The chain combines TRBV13 with TRBJ1-1, with TRBD1 matching 8 bases. J gave up 6 bases and V 2 bases, and 2 bases lay outside the gene matches. The CDR3 extends over 13 amino acids. From germline, CDR1 is PRHDT and CDR2 FYEKMQ (reference sequence). CDR3 protein: CASSLQGAPEAFF. CDR3 DNA: TGTGCCAGCAGCTTACAGGGGGCCCCTGAAGCTTTCTTT.